This T cell receptor (beta chain) was captured by sequencing in a study of cytomegalovirus exposure and HLA in healthy donors. Study details: The platform used for the roughly 130 validation repertoires matched that of the roughly 700 first-cohort repertoires, a later analysis reported. Study outcomes and limitations: For most TCR sequences rarity was the rule, although some public TCRs occurred in many donors. Subsequent analysis found a tendency for first-cohort TCR clusters to co-occur within the 90 to 150 validation repertoires.

CDR1 and CDR2 from the germline V gene are MNHEY and SMNVEV (reference sequence). V shed 5 bases, J shed 5 bases, and the junction held 5 bases outside the gene matches. This CDR3 has 15 amino acids. Some clones are missing from TCRdb's copy, which holds only in-frame ones; the method was immunoSEQ multiplex PCR. The data show roughly 280,000 clones, 65% to 90% seen once. To note about this clone: Its specificity is not known.

The genes are TRBV27 and TRBJ1-4; TRBD1 matches at 10 bases. The sequence was obtained from a woman aged 18-29 years in good health and CMV-seronegative. The sample consisted of PBMCs. The DNA of the CDR3 is TGTGCCAGCAGTGCCCGGACAGGGGGGAATGAAAAACTGTTTTTT. Amino acid sequence: CASSARTGGNEKLFF.